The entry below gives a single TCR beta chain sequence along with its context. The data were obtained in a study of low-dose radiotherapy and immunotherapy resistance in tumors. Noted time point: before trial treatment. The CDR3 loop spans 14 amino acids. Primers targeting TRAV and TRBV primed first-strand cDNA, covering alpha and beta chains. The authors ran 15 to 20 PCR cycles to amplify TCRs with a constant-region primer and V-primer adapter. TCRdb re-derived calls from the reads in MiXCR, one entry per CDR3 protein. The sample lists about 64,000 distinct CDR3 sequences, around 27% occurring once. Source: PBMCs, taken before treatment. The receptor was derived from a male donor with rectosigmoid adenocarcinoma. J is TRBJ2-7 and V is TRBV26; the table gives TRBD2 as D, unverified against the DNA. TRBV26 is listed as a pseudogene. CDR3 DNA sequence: TGTGCCAGCAGCTATATAAGGGCCCCTTACGAGCAGTACTTC. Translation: CASSYIRAPYEQYF.